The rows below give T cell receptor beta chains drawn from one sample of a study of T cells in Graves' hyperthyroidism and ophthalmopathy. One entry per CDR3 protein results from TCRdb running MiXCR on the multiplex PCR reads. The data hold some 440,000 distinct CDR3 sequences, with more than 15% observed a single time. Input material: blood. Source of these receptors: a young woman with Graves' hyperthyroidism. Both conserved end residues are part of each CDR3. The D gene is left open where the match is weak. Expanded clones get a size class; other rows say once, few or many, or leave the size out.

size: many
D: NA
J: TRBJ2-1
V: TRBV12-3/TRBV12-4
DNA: TGTGCCAGCGGGACAAGAAGGGGTGAGCAGTTCTTC
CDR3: CASGTRRGEQFF

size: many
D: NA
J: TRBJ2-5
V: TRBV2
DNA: TGTGCCACCGAAAACAGGGTCCAAGAGACCCAGTACTTC
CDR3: CATENRVQETQYF

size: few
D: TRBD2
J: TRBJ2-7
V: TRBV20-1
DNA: TGCAGTGCTAGAAACCCGACTAGCGGGGGGTACGAGCAGTACTTC
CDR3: CSARNPTSGGYEQYF

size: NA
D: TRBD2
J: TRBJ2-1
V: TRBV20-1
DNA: TGCAGTGCTAGAGCCGGGACTAGGAATGGCAATGAGCAGTTCTTC
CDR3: CSARAGTRNGNEQFF

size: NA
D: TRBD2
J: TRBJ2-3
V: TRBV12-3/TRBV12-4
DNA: TGTGCCAGCAGTGCCCGACTAGCGGATACGTTCACAGATACGCAGTATTTT
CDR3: CASSARLADTFTDTQYF

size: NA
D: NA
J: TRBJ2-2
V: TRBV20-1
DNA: TGCAGTGCCTCAGGAGCTAGCCGGAACACCGGGGAGCTGTTTTTT
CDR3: CSASGASRNTGELFF

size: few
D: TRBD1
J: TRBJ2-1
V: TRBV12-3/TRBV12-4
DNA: TGTGCCAGCAGATGGACAGGGATGGATGAGCAGTTCTTC
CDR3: CASRWTGMDEQFF

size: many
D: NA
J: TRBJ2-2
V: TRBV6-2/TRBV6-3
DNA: TGTGCCAGCATGGTTGACCTGGAGCCGAACACCGGGGAGCTGTTTTTT
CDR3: CASMVDLEPNTGELFF

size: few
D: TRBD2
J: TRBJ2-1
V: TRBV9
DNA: TGTGCCAGCAGCGTTATAGCGGGAGAAGGCTACAATGAGCAGTTCTTC
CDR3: CASSVIAGEGYNEQFF

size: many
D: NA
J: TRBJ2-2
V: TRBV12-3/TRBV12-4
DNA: TGTGCCAGCAGTTTCACCAGCACCGGGGAGCTGTTTTTT
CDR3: CASSFTSTGELFF

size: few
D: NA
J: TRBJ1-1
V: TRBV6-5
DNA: TGTGCCAGCAGTTACTCGACGCGGGCTCTACTTTTCTTT
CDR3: CASSYSTRALLFF

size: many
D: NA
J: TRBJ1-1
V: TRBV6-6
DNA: TGTGCCAGCAGTTACAAGTCTCAGGGCGGCTCGAACACTGAAGCTTTCTTT
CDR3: CASSYKSQGGSNTEAFF

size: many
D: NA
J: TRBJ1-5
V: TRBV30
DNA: TGTGCCTGGAGTGTACTTCAGGGGCCGCATCAGCCCCAGCATTTT
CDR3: CAWSVLQGPHQPQHF

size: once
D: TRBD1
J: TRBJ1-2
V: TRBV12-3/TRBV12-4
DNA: TGTGCCAGCAGTTTTGTCGGGACAGGGGATGGCTACACCTTC
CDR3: CASSFVGTGDGYTF

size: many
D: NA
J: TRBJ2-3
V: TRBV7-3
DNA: TGTGCCAGCAGTCCCAGGGGGGGAGGCACAGATACGCAGTATTTT
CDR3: CASSPRGGGTDTQYF

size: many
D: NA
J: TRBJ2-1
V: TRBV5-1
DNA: TGCGCCAGCAGCAGTCAGGGTCCGTCCTACAATGAGCAGTTCTTC
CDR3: CASSSQGPSYNEQFF

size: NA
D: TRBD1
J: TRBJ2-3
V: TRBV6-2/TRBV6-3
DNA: TGTGCCACAATGGGACAGAGCACAGATACGCAGTATTTT
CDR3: CATMGQSTDTQYF

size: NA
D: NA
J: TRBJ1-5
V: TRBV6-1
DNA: TGTGCCAGCAGCGGGAGCCTCAATCAGCCCCAGCATTTT
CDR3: CASSGSLNQPQHF

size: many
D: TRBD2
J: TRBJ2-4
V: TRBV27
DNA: TGTGCCAGCAGTGCCGTATATCCGGGACTAGCGGGTGGTGGAGCCAAAAACATTCAGTACTTC
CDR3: CASSAVYPGLAGGGAKNIQYF

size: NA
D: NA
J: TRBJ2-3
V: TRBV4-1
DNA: TGCGCCAGCAGCCATCCATCTAGCGGACAGGGTATGACAGATACGCAGTATTTT
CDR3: CASSHPSSGQGMTDTQYF

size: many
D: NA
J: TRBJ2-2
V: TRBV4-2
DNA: TGTGCCAGCAGCCAACGGCACCCGAACACCGGGGAGCTGTTTTTT
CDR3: CASSQRHPNTGELFF

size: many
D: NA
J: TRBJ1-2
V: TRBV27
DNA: TGTGCCAGCAGTTTAGCAGGAAAAAACTATGGCTACACCTTC
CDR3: CASSLAGKNYGYTF

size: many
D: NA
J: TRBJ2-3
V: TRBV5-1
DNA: TGCGCCAGCAGCCCCCTCAAAGCTAGCACAGATACGCAGTATTTT
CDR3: CASSPLKASTDTQYF

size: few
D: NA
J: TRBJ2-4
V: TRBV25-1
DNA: TGTGCCAGCAGTGCAAGGACTCTTCTAGCCAAAAACATTCAGTACTTC
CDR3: CASSARTLLAKNIQYF

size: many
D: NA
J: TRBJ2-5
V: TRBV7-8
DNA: TGTGCCAGCAGCCCCGGGCTGGAGACCCAGTACTTC
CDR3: CASSPGLETQYF

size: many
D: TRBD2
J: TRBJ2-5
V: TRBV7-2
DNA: TGTGCCAGCAGCTTGAAGAATAGCGGGGGTGAAGAGACCCAGTACTTC
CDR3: CASSLKNSGGEETQYF

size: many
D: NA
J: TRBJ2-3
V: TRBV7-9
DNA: TGTGCCAGCAGCTTAGGGGGGCCCTCCTGGACAGATACGCAGTATTTT
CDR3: CASSLGGPSWTDTQYF

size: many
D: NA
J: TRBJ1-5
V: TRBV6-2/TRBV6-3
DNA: TGTGCCAGCAGTTACTCGGACAATCAGCCCCAGCATTTT
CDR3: CASSYSDNQPQHF

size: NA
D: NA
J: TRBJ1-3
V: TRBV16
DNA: TGTGCCAGCAGCCAATCGGCAATTACCGGGACAACGGGGAACACCATATATTTT
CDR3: CASSQSAITGTTGNTIYF

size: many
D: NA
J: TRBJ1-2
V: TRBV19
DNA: TGTGCCAGTAGCCCCGGGACTCACTATGGCTACACCTTC
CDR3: CASSPGTHYGYTF

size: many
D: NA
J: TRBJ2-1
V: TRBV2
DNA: TGTGCCAGCAGTGAATTGGGCACGGGCTACAATGAGCAGTTCTTC
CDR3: CASSELGTGYNEQFF